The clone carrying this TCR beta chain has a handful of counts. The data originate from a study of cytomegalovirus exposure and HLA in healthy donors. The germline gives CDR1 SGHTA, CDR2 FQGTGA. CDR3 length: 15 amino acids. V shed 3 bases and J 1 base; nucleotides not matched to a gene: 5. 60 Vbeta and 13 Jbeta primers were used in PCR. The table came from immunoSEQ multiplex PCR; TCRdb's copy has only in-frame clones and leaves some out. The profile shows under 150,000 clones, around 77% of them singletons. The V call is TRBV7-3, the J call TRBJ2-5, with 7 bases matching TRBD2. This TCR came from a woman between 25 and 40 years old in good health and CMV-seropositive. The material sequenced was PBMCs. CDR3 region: CASSFSRGSQETQYF. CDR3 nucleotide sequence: TGTGCCAGCAGCTTCAGTCGCGGGAGCCAAGAGACCCAGTACTTC.